This T cell receptor beta chain came from a study of blood T cell repertoires in COVID-19. Background on the study: Samples of COVID-19 (acute and convalescent) were obtained from the United States, Italy and Spain. The cDNA or gDNA used as material had been derived from T cells, B-cell-depleted T cells, or PBMCs.

Under the authors' procedure: Quantification of nucleated cells was approximated via reference gene primer amplification. Only in-frame clones appear in the TCRdb table, and some are missing; sequencing was by immunoSEQ multiplex PCR. The DNA was the basis for D and trimming; V, J and clone size are from that table. The sample has some 200,000 clones, around 84% seen once. Trimming removed 3 bases from V and 0 bases from J; junction bases left unmatched: 6. CDR3 length: 16 residues. The germline V gene encodes CDR1 SGHKS and CDR2 YYEKEE (reference sequence). The specimen sequenced was peripheral blood. The TCR comes from a woman aged 40-49 years who had recovered from COVID-19. V and J are TRBV5-5 and TRBJ1-1; TRBD1 matches 9 bases. CDR3 in DNA: TGTGCCAGCAGCTCCCGGGACAGGGAAATGAACACTGAAGCTTTCTTT. Its translation is CASSSRDREMNTEAFF.